This TCR beta chain was recorded in a study of technical replicates of blood from a handful of donors. From germline, CDR1 is MNHEY and CDR2 SMNVEV (reference sequence). With 0 bases clipped from V and 10 bases from J, the junction kept 3 bases outside the gene matches. The CDR3 runs to 14 residues. The data were produced by immunoSEQ multiplex PCR, yet TCRdb's version contains in-frame clones alone and is incomplete. Of tens of thousands of clones detected, 90% to 95% appear once; the ten largest clones hold 0.25% to 0.3%. Sequencing used T cells isolated from PBMCs. The chain links TRBV27 to TRBJ2-6; TRBD2 matches 7 bases. This clonotype was obtained from a human donor in good health. CDR3 nucleotide sequence: TGTGCCAGCAGTTTATCGGGCGGGGGAAACGTCCTGACTTTC. This gives the protein CASSLSGGGNVLTF.